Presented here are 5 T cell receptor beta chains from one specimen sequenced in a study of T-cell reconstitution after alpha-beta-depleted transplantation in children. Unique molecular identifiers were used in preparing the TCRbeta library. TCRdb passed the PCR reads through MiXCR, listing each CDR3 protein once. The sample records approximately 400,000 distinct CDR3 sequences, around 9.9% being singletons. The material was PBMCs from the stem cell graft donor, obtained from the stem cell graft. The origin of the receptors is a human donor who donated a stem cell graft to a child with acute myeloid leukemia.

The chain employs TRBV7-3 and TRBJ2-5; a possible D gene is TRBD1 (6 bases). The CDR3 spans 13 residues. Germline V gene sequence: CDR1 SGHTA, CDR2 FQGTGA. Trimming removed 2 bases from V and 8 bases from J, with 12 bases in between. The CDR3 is CASSLYRESTQYF. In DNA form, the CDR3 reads TGTGCCAGCAGCTTATACAGGGAGTCAACCCAGTACTTC.

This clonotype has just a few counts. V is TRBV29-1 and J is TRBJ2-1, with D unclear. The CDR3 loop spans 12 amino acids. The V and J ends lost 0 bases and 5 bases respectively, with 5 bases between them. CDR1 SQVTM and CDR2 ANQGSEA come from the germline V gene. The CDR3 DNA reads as TGCAGCGTTGAAGATGTAAACAATGAGCAGTTCTTC. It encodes CSVEDVNNEQFF.

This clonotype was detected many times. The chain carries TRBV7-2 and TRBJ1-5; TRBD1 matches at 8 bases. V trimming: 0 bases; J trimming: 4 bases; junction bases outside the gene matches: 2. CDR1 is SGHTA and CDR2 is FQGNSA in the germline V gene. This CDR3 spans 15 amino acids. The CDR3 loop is CASSLAGQGNQPQHF. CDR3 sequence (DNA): TGTGCCAGCAGCTTAGCCGGACAGGGTAATCAGCCCCAGCATTTT. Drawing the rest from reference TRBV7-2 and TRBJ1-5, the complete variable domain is GAGVSQSPSNKVTEKGKDVELRCDPISGHTALYWYRQSLGQGLEFLIYFQGNSAPDKSGLPSDRFSAERTGGSVSTLTIQRTQQEDSAVYLCASSLAGQGNQPQHFGDGTRLSIL.

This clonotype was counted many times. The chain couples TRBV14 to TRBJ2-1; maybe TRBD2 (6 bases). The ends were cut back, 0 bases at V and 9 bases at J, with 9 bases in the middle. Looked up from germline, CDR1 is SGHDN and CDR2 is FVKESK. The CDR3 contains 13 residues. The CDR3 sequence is CASSQDWRGEQFF. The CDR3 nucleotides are TGTGCCAGCAGCCAAGATTGGCGGGGTGAGCAGTTCTTC.

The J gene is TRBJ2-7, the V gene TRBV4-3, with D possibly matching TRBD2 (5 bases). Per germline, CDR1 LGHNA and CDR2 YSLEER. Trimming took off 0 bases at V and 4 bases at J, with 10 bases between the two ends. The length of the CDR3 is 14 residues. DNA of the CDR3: TGCGCCAGCAGCCAAGAGGTCAGAGGGTACGAGCAGTACTTC. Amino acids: CASSQEVRGYEQYF.